The 10 T cell receptor beta chains below were found in one sample sequenced in a study of shared clonotypes between healthy human individuals. CD8 cells regarded as naive lacked CD45RO, were positively chosen for CCR7, and omitted terminally differentiated effector memory CD45RA+ cells. Some clones are missing from TCRdb's copy, which holds only in-frame ones; the method was immunoSEQ multiplex PCR. The profile shows about 2 million clones, 85% to 95% of them singletons. The sample was naive CD8+ T cells sorted from blood. The receptors were gathered from a man younger than 30 in good health.

This clone was observed a handful of times. Within the sample, other DNA sequences also encode this same CDR3. The chain is built from TRBV4-1 and TRBJ1-5; D is uncertain. The CDR3 spans 16 residues. Trimming shortened V by 0 bases and J by 3 bases, and 12 bases separated the two germline ends. Germline CDR1 MGHRA, CDR2 YSYEKL. CDR3 protein: CASSQEAGGLNQPQHF. CDR3 bases: TGCGCCAGCAGCCAAGAGGCGGGAGGGCTCAATCAGCCCCAGCATTTT.

As regards this clone: This sample includes further DNA sequences coding for the same CDR3. The V gene is TRBV4-1, the J gene TRBJ1-2; TRBD1 might be the D (6 bases). The V and J ends lost 2 bases and 2 bases respectively, with 9 bases between them. The CDR3 covers 14 residues. Per the germline V gene, CDR1 is MGHRA and CDR2 is YSYEKL. CDR3 nucleotide sequence: TGCGCCAGCAGCCAACTGCAGGGGAACTATGGCTACACCTTC. This encodes CASSQLQGNYGYTF.

This clone showed up just once. The rearrangement joins TRBV29-1 to TRBJ2-1; 14 bases fit TRBD2. Trimming took 0 bases from V and 2 from J; bases not matched to a gene: 6. The germline CDR1 and CDR2 sequences are SQVTM and ANQGSEA. The CDR3 length is 18 residues. As DNA, the CDR3 is TGCAGCGTTGAAGAGGTTCAGACTAGCGGGAGGGCCTACAATGAGCAGTTCTTC. Translation: CSVEEVQTSGRAYNEQFF.

The chain is built from TRBV6-6 and TRBJ2-7; 9 positions agree with TRBD2. J was trimmed by 6 bases and V by 5 bases; bases with no gene match: 5. The CDR3 loop spans 13 amino acids. The V gene's germline CDR1 is MNHNY and CDR2 SVGAGI (reference sequence). The CDR3, as DNA: TGTGCCAGCAGTAAAGGGACTAGCTCCGAGCAGTACTTC. Translating it yields CASSKGTSSEQYF.

The CDR3 protein is CASSKSTDTQYF. The CDR3 DNA follows: TGTGCCAGCAGTAAAAGCACAGATACGCAGTATTTT. This sequence joins TRBV27 and TRBJ2-3, with D hard to call. With 5 bases removed from V and 0 bases from J, the gap between germline ends came to 3 bases. This CDR3 has 12 residues. CDR1 and CDR2 (germline): MNHEY, SMNVEV (reference sequence).

This rearrangement joins TRBV28 to TRBJ2-7, with D possibly being TRBD1 (6 bases). V lost 2 bases and J lost 2, with 10 bases in between. The CDR3 runs to 14 residues. Germline V gene sequence: CDR1 MDHEN, CDR2 SYDVKM. This chain's CDR3 is CASSLLGTPYEQYF. The CDR3 DNA follows: TGTGCCAGCAGTTTACTAGGGACACCCTACGAGCAGTACTTC.

The rearrangement uses TRBV6-5 and TRBJ2-5; D gene ambiguous. V lost 5 bases to trimming and J lost 7 bases, with 8 bases between them. The CDR3 loop spans 11 amino acids. Germline loops: CDR1 MNHEY, CDR2 SVGAGI. The DNA for the CDR3 is TGTGCCAGCAGTGACGCAGGGACCCAGTACTTC. It translates to CASSDAGTQYF.

The chain carries TRBV4-1 and TRBJ1-5, with D perhaps matching TRBD1 (5 bases). The V gene's germline CDR1 is MGHRA and CDR2 YSYEKL. V shed 3 bases and J shed 3 bases, with 12 bases lying between them. This CDR3 contains 15 residues. In DNA, the CDR3 is TGCGCCAGCAGCCATCCGGACACGCTCAATCAGCCCCAGCATTTT. Protein: CASSHPDTLNQPQHF.

V is TRBV9 and J is TRBJ2-7; D assignment may be TRBD1 or TRBD2 (6 bases each). CDR1 is SGDLS and CDR2 is YYNGEE in the germline V gene. Deletions cut 7 bases from V and 2 bases from J, with 16 bases between. CDR3 size: 14 residues. The CDR3 DNA sequence: TGTGCCAGCTCCAGGGGCGGGGACCCCTACGAGCAGTACTTC. It encodes CASSRGGDPYEQYF.

The J gene is TRBJ1-4, the V gene TRBV10-3; D perhaps matches TRBD1 (6 bases). The CDR3 is 16 residues long. CDR1 is ENHRY, CDR2 SYGVKD, per germline. The V and J ends lost 0 bases and 5 bases respectively, with 13 bases between them. The CDR3 loop is CAISESWGLSNEKLFF. Here the CDR3 DNA reads TGTGCCATCAGTGAGTCGTGGGGGCTCTCAAATGAAAAACTGTTTTTT.